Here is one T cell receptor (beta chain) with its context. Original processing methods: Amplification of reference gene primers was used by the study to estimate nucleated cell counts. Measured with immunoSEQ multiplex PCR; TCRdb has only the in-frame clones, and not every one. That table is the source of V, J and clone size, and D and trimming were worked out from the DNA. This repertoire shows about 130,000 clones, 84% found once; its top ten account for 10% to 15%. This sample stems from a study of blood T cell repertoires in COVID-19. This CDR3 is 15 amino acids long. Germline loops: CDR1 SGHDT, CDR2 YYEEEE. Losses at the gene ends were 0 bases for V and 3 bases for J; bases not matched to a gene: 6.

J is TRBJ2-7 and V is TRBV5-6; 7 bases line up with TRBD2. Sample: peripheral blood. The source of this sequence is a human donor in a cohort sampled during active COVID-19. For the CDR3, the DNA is TGTGCCAGCAGCTTGGGTTCTAGCGGTTACTACGAGCAGTACTTC. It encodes CASSLGSSGYYEQYF.